This TCR beta chain is from a study of cytomegalovirus exposure and HLA in healthy donors. Primers for the PCR totalled 60 Vbeta and 13 Jbeta. TCRdb's table, derived via immunoSEQ multiplex PCR, lists solely in-frame clones and lacks some. The sample has 140,000 to 150,000 clones, about four fifths seen once. CDR3 length: 14 residues. Trimming removed 8 bases at V and 8 bases at J, with 19 bases between. The V gene's germline CDR1 is ENHRY and CDR2 SYGVKD. Sequenced material: PBMCs. The chain joins TRBV10-3 to TRBJ2-1; a weak D match, TRBD2 (6 bases). The sequence was collected from a woman aged 40 to 49 in good health and CMV-seropositive. The CDR3 region is CAIAPGRDFDEQFF. The CDR3 bases are TGTGCCATCGCTCCGGGTAGGGACTTCGATGAGCAGTTCTTC.